This T cell receptor (beta chain) was sequenced during a study of shared clonotypes between healthy human individuals. V shed 4 bases and J shed 11 bases, with 14 bases lying between them. This CDR3 has 12 residues. Germline V gene sequence: CDR1 MNHEY, CDR2 SMNVEV (reference sequence). Researchers ran the assay at a deep level. Per the original methods: Junction-only sequences produced by ImmunoSEQ had no quality scores, so filtering differed. Data came from immunoSEQ multiplex PCR; TCRdb stores just in-frame clones and leaves some out. The V and J calls and clone size were taken over from that table, and D and trimming were inferred from the DNA. The repertoire has roughly 1 million clones, roughly 80% of them found once; the top ten carry about 1.5%. Points from the study as a whole: Few donors limited the genetic and exposure-history diversity represented.

This clone has just one count. Its specificity is not known. This rearrangement joins TRBV27 to TRBJ1-1, with D perhaps TRBD1 (6 bases). The origin of this receptor is a man between 18 and 35 years old in good health. Material for sequencing was memory CD4+ T cells sorted from blood. Subset specified: CD45RA-negative fraction. In DNA form, the CDR3 reads TGTGCCAGCAGTTCACCTTCAGGGGAGGCTTTCTTT. Protein sequence: CASSSPSGEAFF.